This T cell receptor (beta chain) emerged from a study of CD8 T cells in ankylosing spondylitis. Findings and caveats of the study: Characteristic, it appeared, of ankylosing spondylitis blood was a TCR beta motif of fewer than 10 highly homologous variants. Both synovial fluid and blood in reactive arthritis had previously been reported to carry some motif variants. Those disease-linked clones were CD8+; they were also relatively rare in peripheral blood. Reportedly, disease-linked clones are significantly enriched in ankylosing spondylitis patients' matched synovial fluid.

CDR3 length equals 18 residues. Germline V gene data show CDR1 as LGHNA and CDR2 as YSLEER. V lost 1 base and J lost 4; bases outside the gene matches: 10. This clonotype was recorded a few times. Its matching antigen is unknown. Making the TCR beta libraries involved quantitative 5'-RACE with molecular barcodes. One entry per CDR3 protein results from TCRdb running MiXCR on the 5' RACE reads. The table includes roughly 700,000 distinct CDR3 sequences, roughly 20% detected once. Sequencing was done on a sample of blood, either unsorted or a sorted T cell fraction (not recorded which). The source is a male donor with ankylosing spondylitis. This rearrangement joins TRBV4-3 to TRBJ2-3, with 11 positions matching TRBD2. In nucleotides, the CDR3 is TGCGCCAGCAGCCAAGGGTTCGTAGCGGGAGGGCGCCCAGATACGCAGTATTTT. This encodes CASSQGFVAGGRPDTQYF.